This T cell receptor beta chain was observed in a study of beta chain features in type 1 diabetes. This clone has ten or more counts. Its cognate antigen is unknown. General observations from the study: Type 1 diabetes patients had fewer VDJ junction insertions and more deletions. Researchers report that Type 1 diabetes patients had moderately but significantly shorter TCRB CDR3s across all four CD4+ subsets.

What was sequenced were expressed TCRB transcripts, since all of the isolated RNA had been reverse transcribed. Sequencing was performed with immunoSEQ multiplex PCR; in TCRdb, only in-frame clones are kept and a portion is missing. The data show some 370,000 clones, with roughly 9.8% seen just once and about 0.6% held by the top ten. V was clipped by 3 bases and J by 2 bases, with 8 bases between them. The germline V gene encodes CDR1 SEHNR and CDR2 FQNEAQ (reference sequence). This CDR3 is built from 13 residues. The clonotype comes from a man aged 25 to 40 with type 1 diabetes. The chain has TRBV7-9 and TRBJ2-7, with D possibly called TRBD1 or TRBD2 (5 bases each). Sequenced input: central memory CD4+ T cells from blood. The CDR3 spells CASSFPGPYEQYF. The CDR3 coding sequence is TGTGCCAGCAGCTTCCCGGGACCCTACGAGCAGTACTTC.